The entry that follows covers one T cell receptor beta chain sequence. Its cognate antigen is unknown. This CDR3 region has 17 residues. Germline-derived CDR1 and CDR2 are LGHNT and FRNRAP. V was pared by 2 bases and J by 3 bases, with 14 bases between. These data originate in a study of T cell responses to AZD1222 COVID-19 vaccine. Notes on the study in general: Spike-wide coverage was observed for vaccine-associated CD4 TCRs, with dominant responses at 160-218 and 743-854. It should be noted that donors were predominantly white British and more often female, and clonal diversity was possibly underestimated. Of spike-specific TCRs, nearly half reportedly target regions left unmutated in variants. Spike-specific TCR breadth rose after two AZD1222 doses, and depth rose as well.

Sequenced by immunoSEQ multiplex PCR; TCRdb stores in-frame clones only, minus some. The table lists 150,000 or so clones, 91% of them singletons. V and J are TRBV12-5 and TRBJ1-6; D perhaps matches TRBD1 (5 bases). The sample was peripheral blood, taken 28 days after the second AZD1222 dose. The TCR sequence derives from an adult who received the AZD1222 COVID-19 vaccine. CDR3 protein: CASGLLRDLNYNSPLHF. CDR3 nucleotide sequence: TGTGCTAGTGGTTTGCTTCGGGACTTAAACTATAATTCACCCCTCCACTTT.